This TCR beta chain was identified during a study of OX40 agonist ivuxolimab in advanced cancers. Background on the study: Enrollees could have had prior anti-PD-1, anti-PD-L1 or anti-CTLA-4 therapy, which 40% had received.

Germline V lookup: CDR1 SGHVS, CDR2 FQNEAQ. The germline V and J ends were trimmed by 3 bases and 0 bases, with 8 bases remaining between them. This CDR3 contains 14 residues. General observations from the study: Still undetermined is the antigen specificity of the expanded peripheral T cells. At doses 0.1 to 3.0 mg/kg, CD4+ and CD8+ clones expanded.

Here immunoSEQ multiplex PCR was the method, and the copy in TCRdb shows in-frame clones only, minus some. The sample gives roughly 63,000 clones, approximately 92% of which show up once; more than 10% is in the top ten. Points on this clone: Antigen: not known.

The V call is TRBV7-8, the J call TRBJ1-1; D ambiguous. The specimen comprised CD4+ or CD8+ T cells sorted from blood, sampled in a trial of the OX40 agonist ivuxolimab. The clonotype comes from an adult with an advanced solid tumor such as melanoma, head and neck, liver or kidney cancer. CDR3 nucleotide sequence: TGTGCCAGCAGCTTTCGTAGCATGAACACTGAAGCTTTCTTT. Amino acids: CASSFRSMNTEAFF.